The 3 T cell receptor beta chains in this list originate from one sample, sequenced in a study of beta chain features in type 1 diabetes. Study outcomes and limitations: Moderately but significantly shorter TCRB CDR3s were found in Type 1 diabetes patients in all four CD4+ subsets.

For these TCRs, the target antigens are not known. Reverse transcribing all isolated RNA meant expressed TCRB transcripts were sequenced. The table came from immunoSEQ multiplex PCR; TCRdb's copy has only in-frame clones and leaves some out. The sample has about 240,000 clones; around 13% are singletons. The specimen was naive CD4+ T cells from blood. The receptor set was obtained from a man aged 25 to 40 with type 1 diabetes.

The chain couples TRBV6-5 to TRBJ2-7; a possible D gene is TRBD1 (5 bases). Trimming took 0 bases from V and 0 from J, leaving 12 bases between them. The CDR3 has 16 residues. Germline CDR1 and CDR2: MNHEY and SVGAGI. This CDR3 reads CASSYSGQISSYEQYF. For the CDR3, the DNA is TGTGCCAGCAGTTACTCAGGACAAATAAGCTCCTACGAGCAGTACTTC.

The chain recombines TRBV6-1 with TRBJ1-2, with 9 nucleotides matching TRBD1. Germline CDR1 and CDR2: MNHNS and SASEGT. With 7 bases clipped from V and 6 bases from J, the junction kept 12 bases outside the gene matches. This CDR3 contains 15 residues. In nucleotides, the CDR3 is TGTGCCAGCACCCTCACCCTGGGGGACAGGGATGGCTACACCTTC. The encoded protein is CASTLTLGDRDGYTF.

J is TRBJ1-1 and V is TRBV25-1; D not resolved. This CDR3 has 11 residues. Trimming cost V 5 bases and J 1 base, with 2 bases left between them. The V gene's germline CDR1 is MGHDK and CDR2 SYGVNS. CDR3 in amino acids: CASSRNTEAFF. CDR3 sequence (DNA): TGTGCCAGCAGTCGGAACACTGAAGCTTTCTTT.